The next 6 T cell receptor beta chains were all read from a single sample in a study of shared clonotypes between healthy human individuals. Here immunoSEQ multiplex PCR was the method, and the copy in TCRdb shows in-frame clones only, minus some. The sample includes around 83,000 clones, under 65% seen only once; the top ten take 51%. Sequencing was done on a sample of memory CD8+ T cells sorted from blood. Regarding subset: CD45RO+ cells pooled with CCR7-negative TemRA cells. The receptors stem from a man aged 25-45 years in good health.

This clone was observed a handful of times. The J gene is TRBJ2-7, the V gene TRBV4-1; perhaps TRBD1 as D (6 bases). This CDR3 has 15 residues. Germline lookup yields CDR1 MGHRA and CDR2 YSYEKL. With 0 bases removed from V and 2 bases from J, the gap between germline ends came to 11 bases. The CDR3 DNA reads TGCGCCAGCAGCCAAGAGGGGGCTGGCACCTACGAGCAGTACTTC. Its translation is CASSQEGAGTYEQYF.

This clone was recorded once. The genes are TRBV28 and TRBJ2-7, with 7 bases aligning to TRBD1. The CDR3 is made up of 13 amino acids. The germline V gene encodes CDR1 MDHEN and CDR2 SYDVKM. With V trimmed by 6 bases and J by 2 bases, 4 bases remained unmatched. The CDR3 sequence: CASSRDRAYEQYF. The CDR3 bases are TGTGCCAGCAGCCGGGACAGAGCCTACGAGCAGTACTTC.

The rearrangement joins TRBV4-2 to TRBJ2-7; 9 nucleotides match TRBD2. V was clipped by 1 base and J by 5 bases; unmatched bases: 9. Germline loops: CDR1 LGHNA, CDR2 YNFKEQ. The CDR3 loop spans 16 amino acids. The CDR3 spells CASSQVAGDPSHEQYF. The DNA for the CDR3 is TGTGCCAGCAGCCAAGTAGCGGGAGACCCTAGCCACGAGCAGTACTTC.

The chain joins TRBV14 to TRBJ1-5; D is possibly TRBD1 (5 bases). This CDR3 is built from 14 residues. CDR1 SGHDN and CDR2 FVKESK come from the germline V gene. The V and J ends lost 2 bases and 2 bases respectively, with 7 bases between them. Here the CDR3 DNA reads TGTGCCAGCAGCCAACCGGGGCGCAATCAGCCCCAGCATTTT. This encodes CASSQPGRNQPQHF.

V is TRBV11-2 and J is TRBJ2-1, with 7 bases identical to TRBD1. Germline V gene data show CDR1 as SGHAT and CDR2 as FQNNGV. The CDR3 is made up of 13 amino acids. V gave up 3 bases and J gave up 8 bases; unmatched junction bases: 4. CDR3 in amino acids: CASSFADRDEQFF. In nucleotides, the CDR3 is TGTGCCAGCAGCTTTGCCGACAGGGATGAGCAGTTCTTC.

This sequence joins TRBV27 and TRBJ2-1; D is perhaps TRBD1 (5 bases). This CDR3 contains 15 residues. Trimming stripped 7 bases from V and 4 bases from J, with 17 bases between. Germline V gene lookup returns CDR1 MNHEY and CDR2 SMNVEV (reference sequence). CDR3 nucleotides: TGTGCCAGCACCATGGTTGGGGCTGCGTACAATGAGCAGTTCTTC. Protein: CASTMVGAAYNEQFF.